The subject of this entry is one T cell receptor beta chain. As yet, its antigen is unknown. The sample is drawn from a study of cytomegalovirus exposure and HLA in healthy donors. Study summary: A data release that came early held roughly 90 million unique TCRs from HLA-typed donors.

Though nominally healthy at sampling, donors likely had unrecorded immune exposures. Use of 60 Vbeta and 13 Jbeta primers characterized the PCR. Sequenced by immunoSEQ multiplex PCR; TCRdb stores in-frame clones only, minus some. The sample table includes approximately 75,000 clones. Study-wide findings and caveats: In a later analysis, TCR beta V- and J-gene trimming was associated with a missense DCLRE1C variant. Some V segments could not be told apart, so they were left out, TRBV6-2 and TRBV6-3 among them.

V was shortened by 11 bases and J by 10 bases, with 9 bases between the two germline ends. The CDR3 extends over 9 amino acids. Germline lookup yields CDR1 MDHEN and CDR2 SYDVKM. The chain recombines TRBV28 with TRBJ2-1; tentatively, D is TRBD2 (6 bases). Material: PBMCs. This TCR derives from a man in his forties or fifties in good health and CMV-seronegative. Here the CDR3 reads CASGEEQFF. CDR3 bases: TGTGCCTCGGGGGAGGAGCAGTTCTTC. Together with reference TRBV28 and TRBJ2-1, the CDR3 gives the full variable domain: DVKVTQSSRYLVKRTGEKVFLECVQDMDHENMFWYRQDPGLGLRLIYFSYDVKMKEKGDIPEGYSVSREKKERFSLILESASTNQTSMYLCASGEEQFFGPGTRLTVL.